These T cell receptor beta chains were read from a single sample in a study of T cells in tumors after PD-1 blockade. Sequencing was performed with immunoSEQ multiplex PCR; in TCRdb, only in-frame clones are kept and a portion is missing. The repertoire holds about 33,000 clones, with approximately 78% as singletons. The sequences come from PBMCs, collected before anti-PD-1 treatment. All receptors derive from a human donor with basal cell carcinoma. Both conserved end residues are trimmed from each CDR3.

CDR3aa | j_gene | v_gene
ASSSQGGY | TRBJ2-4 | TRBV28
ASSVTFARGNEQF | TRBJ2-1 | TRBV9
ASSVGITPDEQY | TRBJ2-7 | TRBV9
ASSLESGSLDNEQF | TRBJ2-1 | TRBV5-1
ASSLRYNTEAF | TRBJ1-1 | TRBV7-3
AISELQQGTANYGYT | TRBJ1-2 | TRBV10-3
ASSQEGGTDSSWTQY | TRBJ2-3 | TRBV4-2
ASAWSTGLKETQY | TRBJ2-5 | TRBV2
ASRGFGTGGSSGNQPQH | TRBJ1-5 | TRBV2
ASSSWDTNQPQH | TRBJ1-5 | TRBV7-9
ATGDWITDTQY | TRBJ2-3 | TRBV6-5
ASSLGTSYNEQF | TRBJ2-1 | TRBV5-5
SVEDLVDTQY | TRBJ2-3 | TRBV29-1
ASSGRAANTGELF | TRBJ2-2 | TRBV9
AIGQYSDTQY | TRBJ2-3 | TRBV6-6
ASSRRRHEQY | TRBJ2-7 | TRBV28
ASSYSGDSGANVLT | TRBJ2-6 | TRBV6-6
ASSSPGLAQETQY | TRBJ2-5 | TRBV19
ASSYQLAGGSAKNIQY | TRBJ2-4 | TRBV6-2/TRBV6-3
ASRGDSVGYGYT | TRBJ1-2 | TRBV6-5
ASSHTFSGRGPEAF | TRBJ1-1 | TRBV4-1
ASSPRDSRIYGYT | TRBJ1-2 | TRBV27
ASSSDRGRAGELF | TRBJ2-2 | TRBV7-2
ASNRDRDNGYT | TRBJ1-2 | TRBV19
ASSSLSGRAGSTDTQY | TRBJ2-3 | TRBV11-2
ASSQDHRGPDEQY | TRBJ2-7 | TRBV3-1/TRBV3-2
ASSVTGIEGYT | TRBJ1-2 | TRBV7-2
AWSQTGGGQPQH | TRBJ1-5 | TRBV30
ASSLDRGTRDRGTNEKLF | TRBJ1-4 | TRBV11-3
ASSPTSGLNTEAF | TRBJ1-1 | TRBV9
ASSRSGTSFEQF | TRBJ2-1 | TRBV2
ASRRQGAAYEQY | TRBJ2-7 | TRBV10-1
ATSRGPGGEETQY | TRBJ2-5 | TRBV15
ASSISWTGELF | TRBJ2-2 | TRBV19
AISELGGDTEAF | TRBJ1-1 | TRBV10-3
ASSISQGPNEKLF | TRBJ1-4 | TRBV6-5
ASSTLPGLAGPANEQF | TRBJ2-1 | TRBV11-3
ASSQGERGKGQPQH | TRBJ1-5 | TRBV16
ASSFQGAMSGELF | TRBJ2-2 | TRBV6-5
ASSYSPGTGGAQPQH | TRBJ1-5 | TRBV6-2/TRBV6-3
ASSTGGNQPQH | TRBJ1-5 | TRBV19
ASSQAQGVFTDTQY | TRBJ2-3 | TRBV4-1
ASSPSGTTSGANVLT | TRBJ2-6 | TRBV4-2
ATSDLQRETQY | TRBJ2-5 | TRBV24-1
ASSFRQSGVGNT | TRBJ1-2 | TRBV3-1/TRBV3-2
ASNNLAGTDTQY | TRBJ2-3 | TRBV6-5
ASSLRGLAGTIRTDTQY | TRBJ2-3 | TRBV19
SANQGWPDTQY | TRBJ2-3 | TRBV29-1
ASSKVGGALADTQY | TRBJ2-3 | TRBV5-4
ASSFIGSLGSGEQY | TRBJ2-7 | TRBV7-2
ASSRPGQVKETQY | TRBJ2-5 | TRBV4-1
ASSNLAGGDNEQF | TRBJ2-1 | TRBV5-1